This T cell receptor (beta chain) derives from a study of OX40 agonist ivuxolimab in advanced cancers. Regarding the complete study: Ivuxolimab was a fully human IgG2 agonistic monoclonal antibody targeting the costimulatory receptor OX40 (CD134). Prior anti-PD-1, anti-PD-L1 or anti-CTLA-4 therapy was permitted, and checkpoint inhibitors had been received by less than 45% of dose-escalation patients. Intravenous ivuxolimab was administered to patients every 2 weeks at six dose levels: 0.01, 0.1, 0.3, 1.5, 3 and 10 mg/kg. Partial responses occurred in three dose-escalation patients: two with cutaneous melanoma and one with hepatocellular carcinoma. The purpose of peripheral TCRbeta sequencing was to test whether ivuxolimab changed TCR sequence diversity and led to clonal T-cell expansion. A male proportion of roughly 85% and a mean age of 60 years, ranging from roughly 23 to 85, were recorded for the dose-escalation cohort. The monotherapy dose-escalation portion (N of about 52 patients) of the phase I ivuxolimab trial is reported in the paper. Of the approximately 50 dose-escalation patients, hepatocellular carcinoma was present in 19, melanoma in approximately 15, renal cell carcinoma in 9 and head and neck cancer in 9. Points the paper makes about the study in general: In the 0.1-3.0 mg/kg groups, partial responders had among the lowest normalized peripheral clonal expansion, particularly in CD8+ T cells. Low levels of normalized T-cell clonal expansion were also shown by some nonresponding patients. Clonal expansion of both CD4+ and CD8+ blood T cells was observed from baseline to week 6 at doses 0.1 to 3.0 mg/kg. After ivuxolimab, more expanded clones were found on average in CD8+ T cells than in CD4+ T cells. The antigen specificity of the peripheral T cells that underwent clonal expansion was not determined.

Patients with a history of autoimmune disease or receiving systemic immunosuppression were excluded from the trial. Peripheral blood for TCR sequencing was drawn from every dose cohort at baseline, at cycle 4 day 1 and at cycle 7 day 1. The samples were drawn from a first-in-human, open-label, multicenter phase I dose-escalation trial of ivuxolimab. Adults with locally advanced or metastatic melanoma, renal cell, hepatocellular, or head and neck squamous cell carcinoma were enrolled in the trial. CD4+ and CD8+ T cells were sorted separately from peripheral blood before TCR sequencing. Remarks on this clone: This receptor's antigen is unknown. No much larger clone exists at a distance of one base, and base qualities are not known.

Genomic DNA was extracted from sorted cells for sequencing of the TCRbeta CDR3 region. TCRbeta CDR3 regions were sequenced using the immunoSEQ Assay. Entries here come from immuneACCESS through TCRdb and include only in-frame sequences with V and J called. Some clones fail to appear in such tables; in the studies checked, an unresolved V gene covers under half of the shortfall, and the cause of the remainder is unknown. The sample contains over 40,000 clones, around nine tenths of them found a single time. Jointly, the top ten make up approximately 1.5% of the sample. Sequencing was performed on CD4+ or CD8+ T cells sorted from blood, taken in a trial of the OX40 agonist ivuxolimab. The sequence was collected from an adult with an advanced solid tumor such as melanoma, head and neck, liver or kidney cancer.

CDR3 loop: CASSPDRLLGEQYF. The DNA sequence is given as TGTGCCAGCAGCCCAGACAGGCTCCTTGGCGAGCAGTACTTC. The sequence links TRBV27 to TRBJ2-7; the D region possibly corresponds to TRBD1 (6 bases align). The CDR3 starts with the cysteine, ends with the phenylalanine, and has 14 residues. The CDR3 DNA has 42 bases and is translated from base 1. CDR1 and CDR2 are read off the germline V gene (reference sequence) as MNHEY and SMNVEV. Cut back by 6 bases and 6 bases, the V and J ends lie 18 bases apart.